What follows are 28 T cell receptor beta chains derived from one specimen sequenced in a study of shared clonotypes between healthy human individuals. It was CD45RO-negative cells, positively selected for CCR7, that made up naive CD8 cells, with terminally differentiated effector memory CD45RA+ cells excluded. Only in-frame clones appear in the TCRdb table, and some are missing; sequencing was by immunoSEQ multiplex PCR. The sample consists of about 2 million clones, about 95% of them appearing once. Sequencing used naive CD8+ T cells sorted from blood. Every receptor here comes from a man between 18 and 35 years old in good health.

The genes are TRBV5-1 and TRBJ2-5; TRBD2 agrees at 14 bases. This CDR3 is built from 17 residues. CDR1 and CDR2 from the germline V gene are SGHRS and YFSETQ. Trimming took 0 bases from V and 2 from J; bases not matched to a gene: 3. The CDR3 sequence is CASSLGLAGGIQETQYF. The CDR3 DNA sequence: TGCGCCAGCAGCTTGGGACTAGCGGGAGGGATTCAAGAGACCCAGTACTTC.

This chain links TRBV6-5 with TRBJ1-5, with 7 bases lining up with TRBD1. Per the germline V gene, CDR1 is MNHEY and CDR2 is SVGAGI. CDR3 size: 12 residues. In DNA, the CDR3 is TGTGGAACAGGGGAGTATGGTCAGCCCCAGCATTTT. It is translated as CGTGEYGQPQHF.

In DNA form, the CDR3 reads TGTGCCAGCAGTTTATACCGTCCCTCTAATGAAAAACTGTTTTTT. Encoded protein: CASSLYRPSNEKLFF. This rearrangement joins TRBV27 to TRBJ1-4; D is uncertain. Trimming shortened V by 1 base and J by 3 bases, and 9 bases separated the two germline ends. The V gene's germline CDR1 is MNHEY and CDR2 SMNVEV (reference sequence). The CDR3 length is 15 residues.

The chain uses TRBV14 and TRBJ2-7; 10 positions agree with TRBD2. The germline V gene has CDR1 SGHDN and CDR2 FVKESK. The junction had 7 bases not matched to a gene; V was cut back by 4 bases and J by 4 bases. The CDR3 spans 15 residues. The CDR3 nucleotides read TGTGCCAGCAGCCCGTTCGAGCGGGGGGGGTACGAGCAGTACTTC. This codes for CASSPFERGGYEQYF.

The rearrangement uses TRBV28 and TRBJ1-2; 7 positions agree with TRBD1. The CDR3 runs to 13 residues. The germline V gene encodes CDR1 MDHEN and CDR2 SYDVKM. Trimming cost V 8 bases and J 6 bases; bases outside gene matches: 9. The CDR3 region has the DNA TGTGCCAGCCCAACAGGGGAGGGCAATGGCTACACCTTC. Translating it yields CASPTGEGNGYTF.

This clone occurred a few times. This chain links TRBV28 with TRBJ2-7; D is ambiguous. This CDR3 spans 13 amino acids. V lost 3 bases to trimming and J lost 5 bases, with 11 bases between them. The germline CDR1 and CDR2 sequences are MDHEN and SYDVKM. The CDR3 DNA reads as TGTGCCAGCAGTTTGAACGTTTTCAACGAGCAGTACTTC. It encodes CASSLNVFNEQYF.

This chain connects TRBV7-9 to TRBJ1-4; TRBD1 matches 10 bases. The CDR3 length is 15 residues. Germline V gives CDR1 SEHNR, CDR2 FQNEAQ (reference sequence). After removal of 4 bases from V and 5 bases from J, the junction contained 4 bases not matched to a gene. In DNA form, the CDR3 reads TGTGCCAGCAGCTCGGAGGACAGGGGGAATGAAAAACTGTTTTTT. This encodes CASSSEDRGNEKLFF.

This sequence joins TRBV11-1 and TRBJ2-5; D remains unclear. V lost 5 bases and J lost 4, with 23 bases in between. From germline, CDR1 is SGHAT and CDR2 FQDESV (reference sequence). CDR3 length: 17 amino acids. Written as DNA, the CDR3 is TGTGCCAGCAGCCCCGGGCCGCTCCTATCGCCTCTAGAGACCCAGTACTTC. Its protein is CASSPGPLLSPLETQYF.

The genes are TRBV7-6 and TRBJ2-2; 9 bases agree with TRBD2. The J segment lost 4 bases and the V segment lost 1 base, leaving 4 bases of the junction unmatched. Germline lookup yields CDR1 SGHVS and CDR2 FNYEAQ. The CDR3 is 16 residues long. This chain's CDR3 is CASSLVAGGSTGELFF. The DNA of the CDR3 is TGTGCCAGCAGCTTAGTCGCGGGGGGGAGCACCGGGGAGCTGTTTTTT. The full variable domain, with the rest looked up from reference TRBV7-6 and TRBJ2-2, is GAGVSQSPRYKVTKRGQDVALRCDPISGHVSLYWYRQALGQGPEFLTYFNYEAQQDKSGLPNDRFSAERPEGSISTLTIQRTEQRDSAMYRCASSLVAGGSTGELFFGEGSRLTVL.

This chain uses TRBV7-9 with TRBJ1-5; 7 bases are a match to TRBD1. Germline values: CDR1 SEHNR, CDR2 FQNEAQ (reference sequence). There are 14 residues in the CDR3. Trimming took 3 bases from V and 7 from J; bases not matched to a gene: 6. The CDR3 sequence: CASSFTGEEQPQHF. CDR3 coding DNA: TGTGCCAGCAGCTTTACAGGGGAGGAACAGCCCCAGCATTTT.

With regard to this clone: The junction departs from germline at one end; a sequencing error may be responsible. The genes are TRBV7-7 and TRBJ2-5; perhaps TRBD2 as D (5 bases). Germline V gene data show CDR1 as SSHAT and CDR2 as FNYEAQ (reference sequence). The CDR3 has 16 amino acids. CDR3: CASSRITVRGQETQYF. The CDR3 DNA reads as TGTGCTAGCAGCCGGATAACGGTCCGGGGCCAAGAGACCCAGTACTTC.

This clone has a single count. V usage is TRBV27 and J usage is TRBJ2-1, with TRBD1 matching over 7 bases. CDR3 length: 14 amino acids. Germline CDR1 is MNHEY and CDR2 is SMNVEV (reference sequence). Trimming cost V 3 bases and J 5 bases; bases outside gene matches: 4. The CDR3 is CASSLPGTDNEQFF. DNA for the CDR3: TGTGCCAGCAGTTTGCCCGGGACAGACAATGAGCAGTTCTTC.

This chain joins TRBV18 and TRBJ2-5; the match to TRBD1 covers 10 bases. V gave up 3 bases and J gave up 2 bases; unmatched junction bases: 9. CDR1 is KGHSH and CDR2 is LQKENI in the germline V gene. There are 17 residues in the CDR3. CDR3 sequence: CASSPRTGGLTQETQYF. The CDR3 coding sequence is TGTGCCAGCTCACCCCGGACAGGGGGATTAACTCAAGAGACCCAGTACTTC.

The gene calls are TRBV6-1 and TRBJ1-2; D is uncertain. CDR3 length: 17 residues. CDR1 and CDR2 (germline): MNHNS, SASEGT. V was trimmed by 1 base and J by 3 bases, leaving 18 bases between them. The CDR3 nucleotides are TGTGCCAGCAGTGAAGGCGTGGGCGGGTGGGCGGACTATGGCTACACCTTC. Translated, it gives CASSEGVGGWADYGYTF.

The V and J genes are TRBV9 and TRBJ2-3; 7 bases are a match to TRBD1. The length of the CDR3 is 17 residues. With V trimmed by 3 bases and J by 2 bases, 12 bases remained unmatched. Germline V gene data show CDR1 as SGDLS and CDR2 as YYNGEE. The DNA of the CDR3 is TGTGCCAGCAGCGCGCCCAGGGACAGTGGAATCACAGATACGCAGTATTTT. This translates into CASSAPRDSGITDTQYF.

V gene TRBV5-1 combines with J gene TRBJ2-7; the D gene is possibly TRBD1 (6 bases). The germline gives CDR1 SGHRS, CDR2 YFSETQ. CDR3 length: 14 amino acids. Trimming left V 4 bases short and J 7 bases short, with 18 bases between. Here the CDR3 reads CASSQMWGLEEQYF. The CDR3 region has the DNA TGCGCCAGCAGCCAGATGTGGGGGCTAGAAGAGCAGTACTTC.

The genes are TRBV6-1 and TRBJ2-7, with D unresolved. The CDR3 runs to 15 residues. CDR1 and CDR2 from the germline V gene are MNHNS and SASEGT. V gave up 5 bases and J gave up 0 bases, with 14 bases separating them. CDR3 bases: TGTGCCAGCAGTCCCGCCCGGCTGGGCTCCTACGAGCAGTACTTC. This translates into CASSPARLGSYEQYF.

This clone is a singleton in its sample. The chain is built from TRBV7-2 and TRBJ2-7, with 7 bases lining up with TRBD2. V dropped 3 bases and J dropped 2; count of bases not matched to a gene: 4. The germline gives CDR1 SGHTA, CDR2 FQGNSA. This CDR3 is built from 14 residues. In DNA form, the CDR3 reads TGTGCCAGCAGCTTGGCGGGGGAGACCTACGAGCAGTACTTC. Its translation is CASSLAGETYEQYF. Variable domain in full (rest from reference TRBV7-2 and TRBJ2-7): GAGVSQSPSNKVTEKGKDVELRCDPISGHTALYWYRQSLGQGLEFLIYFQGNSAPDKSGLPSDRFSAERTGGSVSTLTIQRTQQEDSAVYLCASSLAGETYEQYFGPGTRLTVT.

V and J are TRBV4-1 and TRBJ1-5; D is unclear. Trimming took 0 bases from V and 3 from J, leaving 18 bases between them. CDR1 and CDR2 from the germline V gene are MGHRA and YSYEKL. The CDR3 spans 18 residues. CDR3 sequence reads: CASSQDFGKAEVNQPQHF. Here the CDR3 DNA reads TGCGCCAGCAGCCAAGATTTTGGTAAGGCGGAGGTCAATCAGCCCCAGCATTTT.

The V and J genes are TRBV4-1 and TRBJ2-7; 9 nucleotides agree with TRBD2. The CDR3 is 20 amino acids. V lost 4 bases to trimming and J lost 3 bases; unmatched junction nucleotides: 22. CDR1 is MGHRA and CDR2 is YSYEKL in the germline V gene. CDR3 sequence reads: CASSRSTLGTSPGNLYEQYF. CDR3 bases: TGCGCCAGCAGCCGGAGCACTTTAGGGACTAGCCCCGGGAATCTCTACGAGCAGTACTTC.

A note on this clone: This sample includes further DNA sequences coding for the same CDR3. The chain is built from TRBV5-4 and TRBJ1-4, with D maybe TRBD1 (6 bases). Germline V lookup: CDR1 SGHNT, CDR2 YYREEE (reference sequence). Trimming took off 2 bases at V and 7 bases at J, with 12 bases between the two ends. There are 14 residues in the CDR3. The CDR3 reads CASSFLGGGEKLFF. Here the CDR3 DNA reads TGTGCCAGCAGCTTCCTGGGGGGCGGTGAAAAACTGTTTTTT.

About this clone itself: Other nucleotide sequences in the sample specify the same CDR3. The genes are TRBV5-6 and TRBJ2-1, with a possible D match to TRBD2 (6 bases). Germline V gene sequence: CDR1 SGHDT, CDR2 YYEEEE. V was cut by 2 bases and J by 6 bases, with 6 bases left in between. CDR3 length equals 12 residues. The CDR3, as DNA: TGTGCCAGCAGCTTCGGGAGCAATGAGCAGTTCTTC. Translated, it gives CASSFGSNEQFF.

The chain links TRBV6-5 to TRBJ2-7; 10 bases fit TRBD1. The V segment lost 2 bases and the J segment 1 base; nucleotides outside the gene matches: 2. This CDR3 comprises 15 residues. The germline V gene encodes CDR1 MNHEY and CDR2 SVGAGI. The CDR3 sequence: CASSYRTGGSYEQYF. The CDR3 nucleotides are TGTGCCAGCAGTTACCGGACAGGGGGGTCCTACGAGCAGTACTTC.

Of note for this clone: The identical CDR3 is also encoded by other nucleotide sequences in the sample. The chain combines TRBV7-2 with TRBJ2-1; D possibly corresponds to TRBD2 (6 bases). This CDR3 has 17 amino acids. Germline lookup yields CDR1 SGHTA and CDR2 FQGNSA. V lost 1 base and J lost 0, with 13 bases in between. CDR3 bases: TGTGCCAGCAGCTTAGTTGGCGGGATGAGCTCCTACAATGAGCAGTTCTTC. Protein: CASSLVGGMSSYNEQFF.

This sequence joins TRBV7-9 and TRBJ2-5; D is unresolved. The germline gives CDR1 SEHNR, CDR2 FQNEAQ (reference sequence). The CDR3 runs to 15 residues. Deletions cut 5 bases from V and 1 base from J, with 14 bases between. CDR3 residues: CASSHPILFQETQYF. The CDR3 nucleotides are TGTGCCAGCAGCCACCCTATACTCTTCCAAGAGACCCAGTACTTC.

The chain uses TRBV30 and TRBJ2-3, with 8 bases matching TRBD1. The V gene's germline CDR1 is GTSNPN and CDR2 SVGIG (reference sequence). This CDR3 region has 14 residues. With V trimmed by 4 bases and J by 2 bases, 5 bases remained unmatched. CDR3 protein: CAWTRTGNTDTQYF. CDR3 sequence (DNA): TGTGCCTGGACTCGGACAGGGAACACAGATACGCAGTATTTT.

CDR3 protein: CASSFGENQETQYF. The CDR3 DNA reads TGTGCCAGCAGTTTTGGAGAAAACCAAGAGACCCAGTACTTC. This chain links TRBV28 with TRBJ2-5, with D unclear. CDR1 and CDR2 (germline): MDHEN, SYDVKM. This CDR3 is 14 amino acids long. Trimming took off 3 bases at V and 0 bases at J, with 8 bases between the two ends.

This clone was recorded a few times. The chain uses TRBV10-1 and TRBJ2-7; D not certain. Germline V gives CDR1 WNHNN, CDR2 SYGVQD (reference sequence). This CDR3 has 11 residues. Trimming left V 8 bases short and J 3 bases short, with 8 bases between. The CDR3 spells CASHDGYEQYF. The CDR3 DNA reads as TGCGCCAGCCATGACGGCTACGAGCAGTACTTC.